The 17 T cell receptor beta chains in this list originate from one sample, sequenced in a study of PD-1 blockade in classical Hodgkin lymphoma. Measured with immunoSEQ multiplex PCR; TCRdb has only the in-frame clones, and not every one. Here the sample spans 80,000 to 95,000 clones, more than 80% being singletons. Specified time point: cycle 4 day 1 (C4D1), after around six weeks of nivolumab. Relapse was seen in all patients after autologous stem cell transplantation, and brentuximab vedotin exposure was variable. The material sequenced was peripheral blood mononuclear cells (PBMCs), taken before the fourth cycle of nivolumab. All receptors derive from a human donor with classical Hodgkin lymphoma.

This clone was seen repeatedly, ten times or more. The CDR3 nucleotides read TGTGCCAGCAGCGATACAGGGAGGACTGAAGCTTTCTTT. Its translation is CASSDTGRTEAFF. The genes are TRBV14 and TRBJ1-1; tentative D call: TRBD1 (6 bases). This CDR3 contains 13 residues. Germline assignment: CDR1 SGHDN and CDR2 FVKESK. Trimming cost V 5 bases and J 5 bases, with 12 bases left between them.

The chain uses TRBV5-1 and TRBJ2-3, with 12 bases fitting TRBD2. This CDR3 region has 14 residues. The J segment lost 6 bases and the V segment lost 8 bases, leaving 7 bases of the junction unmatched. Germline lookup yields CDR1 SGHRS and CDR2 YFSETQ. The CDR3 DNA sequence: TGCGCCAGTGTACTAGCGGGAGGTCCCGATACGCAGTATTTT. The encoded protein is CASVLAGGPDTQYF.

V and J are TRBV19 and TRBJ2-5, with D possibly being TRBD1 or TRBD2 (5 bases each). Per the germline V gene, CDR1 is LNHDA and CDR2 is SQIVND (reference sequence). The CDR3 spans 15 residues. Trimming took 0 bases from V and 4 from J, leaving 12 bases between them. CDR3: CASSIEHSRGETQYF. CDR3 nucleotide sequence: TGTGCCAGTAGTATAGAACATTCGAGGGGAGAGACCCAGTACTTC.

The genes are TRBV28 and TRBJ1-2, with 7 bases matching TRBD1. Germline values: CDR1 MDHEN, CDR2 SYDVKM. With V trimmed by 7 bases and J by 4 bases, 12 bases remained unmatched. The CDR3 is 15 amino acids. The CDR3 DNA reads as TGTGCCAGCACCCCATCAGGGGGAGCGGGCTATGGCTACACCTTC. As protein: CASTPSGGAGYGYTF.

This sequence joins TRBV18 and TRBJ1-1; maybe TRBD1 (5 bases). The CDR3 loop spans 12 amino acids. V was shortened by 6 bases and J by 9 bases, with 14 bases between the two germline ends. Per the germline V gene, CDR1 is KGHSH and CDR2 is LQKENI. The DNA for the CDR3 is TGTGCCAGCTCTGGGGGAGGCGGGCAAGCTTTCTTT. Encoded protein: CASSGGGGQAFF. The whole variable domain, remainder taken from reference TRBV18 and TRBJ1-1, is NAGVMQNPRHLVRRRGQEARLRCSPMKGHSHVYWYRQLPEEGLKFMVYLQKENIIDESGMPKERFSAEFPKEGPSILRIQQVVRGDSAAYFCASSGGGGQAFFGQGTRLTVV.

The chain is built from TRBV18 and TRBJ2-7; D gene ambiguous. V lost 1 base and J 6 bases, leaving 22 bases between the germline ends. Germline assignment: CDR1 KGHSH and CDR2 LQKENI. The CDR3 has 17 residues. The CDR3 protein is CASSPRPPNRGSGEQYF. The CDR3 coding sequence is TGTGCCAGCTCACCACGACCACCTAACCGCGGCTCGGGCGAGCAGTACTTC.

The CDR3 spells CASSLAWGTEAFF. The CDR3 DNA is TGTGCCAGCAGCTTAGCGTGGGGTACTGAAGCTTTCTTT. The V call is TRBV7-2, the J call TRBJ1-1, with D hard to call. CDR1 and CDR2 (germline): SGHTA, FQGNSA. Trimming pared 0 bases from V and 5 bases from J, leaving 7 bases between. The CDR3 length is 13 residues. Full variable domain (rest looked up from reference TRBV7-2 and TRBJ1-1): GAGVSQSPSNKVTEKGKDVELRCDPISGHTALYWYRQSLGQGLEFLIYFQGNSAPDKSGLPSDRFSAERTGGSVSTLTIQRTQQEDSAVYLCASSLAWGTEAFFGQGTRLTVV.

The V call is TRBV6-5, the J call TRBJ1-2; D perhaps matches TRBD1 (6 bases). CDR1 and CDR2 (germline): MNHEY, SVGAGI. This CDR3 has 15 amino acids. Trimming removed 4 bases at V and 3 bases at J, with 15 bases between. The CDR3 nucleotides read TGTGCCAGCAGTTCCCGACAGGTCGGGGACTATGGCTACACCTTC. This encodes CASSSRQVGDYGYTF.

This clone was observed once. This rearrangement joins TRBV4-2 to TRBJ2-1; 12 positions agree with TRBD2. V shed 3 bases and J 12 bases; nucleotides not matched to a gene: 18. Germline V gene sequence: CDR1 LGHNA, CDR2 YNFKEQ. The CDR3 is made up of 18 amino acids. CDR3 region: CASSQELAGGPVAQWQFF. CDR3 DNA sequence: TGTGCCAGCAGCCAGGAGCTAGCGGGAGGGCCTGTTGCCCAATGGCAGTTCTTC.

This clone was detected only a few times. V and J are TRBV10-3 and TRBJ1-1; D is undetermined. V was shortened by 8 bases and J by 4 bases, with 17 bases between the two germline ends. The germline gives CDR1 ENHRY, CDR2 SYGVKD. CDR3 length equals 14 residues. The CDR3 region is CAIAMGSGGTEAFF. The CDR3 DNA reads TGTGCCATCGCAATGGGGAGCGGCGGCACTGAAGCTTTCTTT.

This clone showed up just a few times. The genes are TRBV5-1 and TRBJ1-2; D not certain. The CDR3 is made up of 13 amino acids. The germline gives CDR1 SGHRS, CDR2 YFSETQ. The V end lost 0 bases, the J end lost 8 bases, and 11 bases lay between the germline ends. The CDR3 DNA is TGCGCCAGCAGCTTGGAGGGTGTGGACGGCTACACCTTC. It yields the protein CASSLEGVDGYTF. The variable domain in full, completed from reference TRBV5-1 and TRBJ1-2, reads KAGVTQTPRYLIKTRGQQVTLSCSPISGHRSVSWYQQTPGQGLQFLFEYFSETQRNKGNFPGRFSGRQFSNSRSEMNVSTLELGDSALYLCASSLEGVDGYTFGSGTRLTVV.

V gene TRBV9 combines with J gene TRBJ2-7; D gene unclear. Trimming pared 0 bases from V and 4 bases from J, leaving 14 bases between. There are 15 residues in the CDR3. Per germline, CDR1 SGDLS and CDR2 YYNGEE. The CDR3 sequence is CASSVEVGRGYEQYF. DNA for the CDR3: TGTGCCAGCAGCGTAGAGGTCGGGCGTGGGTACGAGCAGTACTTC.

This rearrangement joins TRBV6-6 to TRBJ2-7; the match to TRBD1 covers 9 bases. Germline CDR1 is MNHNY and CDR2 is SVGAGI (reference sequence). This CDR3 is 13 amino acids long. V lost 8 bases, J lost 6 bases, and 8 bases stayed unmatched. The DNA of the CDR3 is TGTGCCAGCTGGGGACAGGGAAGGGTCGAGCAGTACTTC. Its protein product is CASWGQGRVEQYF.

The chain joins TRBV10-3 to TRBJ2-3; 9 bases line up with TRBD2. V dropped 5 bases and J dropped 4; count of bases not matched to a gene: 4. CDR1 is ENHRY and CDR2 is SYGVKD in the germline V gene. This CDR3 has 14 amino acids. The CDR3 reads CAISSSGISDTQYF. For the CDR3, the DNA is TGTGCCATCAGTTCTAGCGGGATCTCAGATACGCAGTATTTT.

In this sample, this clone turned up a few times. The chain recombines TRBV5-1 with TRBJ1-2, with 10 bases that match TRBD1. The CDR3 covers 14 residues. V dropped 1 base and J dropped 7; count of bases not matched to a gene: 4. Germline loops: CDR1 SGHRS, CDR2 YFSETQ. CDR3 in amino acids: CASSLIGTGAGYTF. Written as DNA, the CDR3 is TGCGCCAGCAGCTTGATTGGGACAGGGGCTGGCTACACCTTC. Full variable domain (outside the CDR3, taken from reference TRBV5-1 and TRBJ1-2): KAGVTQTPRYLIKTRGQQVTLSCSPISGHRSVSWYQQTPGQGLQFLFEYFSETQRNKGNFPGRFSGRQFSNSRSEMNVSTLELGDSALYLCASSLIGTGAGYTFGSGTRLTVV.

The genes are TRBV4-3 and TRBJ1-3, with 10 bases fitting TRBD1. Looked up from germline, CDR1 is LGHNA and CDR2 is YSLEER. CDR3 length equals 17 residues. After removal of 0 bases from V and 5 bases from J, the junction contained 7 bases not matched to a gene. CDR3 amino acids: CASSQDLGTGVRNTIYF. The DNA of the CDR3 is TGCGCCAGCAGCCAAGATCTTGGGACAGGGGTGAGAAACACCATATATTTT.

This clone was seen a handful of times. This chain joins TRBV7-9 and TRBJ2-3; 9 bases match TRBD2. This CDR3 has 18 amino acids. CDR1 is SEHNR and CDR2 is FQNEAQ in the germline V gene (reference sequence). After removal of 5 bases from V and 7 bases from J, the junction contained 19 bases not matched to a gene. This CDR3 is CASSQGMGTSLFRNTQYF. CDR3 DNA sequence: TGTGCCAGCAGCCAGGGCATGGGGACTAGCTTATTTCGGAATACGCAGTATTTT.